Shown below are 9 T cell receptor beta chains from a single sample sequenced in a study of identifying expanded T cells in peripheral blood. The method was immunoSEQ multiplex PCR; TCRdb's version includes in-frame clones alone and lacks a portion of them. The sample comprises about 85,000 clones, over 75% of which are singletons, and approximately 2.8% rests with the top ten. The sequenced sample consisted of blood. The receptors were sampled from a person aged 18-69 years in good health.

The chain employs TRBV4-3 and TRBJ2-1, with D hard to call. V lost 0 bases and J lost 1, with 7 bases in between. The germline V gene encodes CDR1 LGHNA and CDR2 YSLEER. CDR3 length: 15 amino acids. The CDR3 nucleotides are TGCGCCAGCAGCCAAGAAGGCGTTTCCTACAATGAGCAGTTCTTC. This codes for CASSQEGVSYNEQFF.

This chain joins TRBV28 and TRBJ2-5; TRBD2 matches at 12 bases. Per germline, CDR1 MDHEN and CDR2 SYDVKM. The CDR3 length is 14 residues. With V trimmed by 5 bases and J by 4 bases, 2 bases remained unmatched. Here the CDR3 reads CASSPGLAGETQYF. The CDR3 DNA reads TGTGCCAGCAGTCCGGGACTAGCGGGAGAGACCCAGTACTTC. Filled out from reference TRBV28 and TRBJ2-5, the complete variable domain reads DVKVTQSSRYLVKRTGEKVFLECVQDMDHENMFWYRQDPGLGLRLIYFSYDVKMKEKGDIPEGYSVSREKKERFSLILESASTNQTSMYLCASSPGLAGETQYFGPGTRLLVL.

Comment on this clone: A junction end diverges from the germline sequence, so it may reflect a read error. This chain links TRBV4-2 with TRBJ1-5; TRBD1 agrees at 7 bases. The CDR3 length is 15 residues. Germline V gives CDR1 LGHNA, CDR2 YNFKEQ. This CDR3 is CASGQGEPANQPQHF. For the CDR3, the DNA is TGTGCCAGCGGCCAGGGGGAGCCAGCTAATCAGCCCCAGCATTTT.

The rearrangement uses TRBV14 and TRBJ2-7; D could derive from TRBD1 or TRBD2 (5 bases each). CDR3 length equals 15 residues. In germline, CDR1 is SGHDN, CDR2 FVKESK. Trimming shortened V by 4 bases and J by 2 bases, and 15 bases separated the two germline ends. The CDR3 here is CASSPFEGIPYEQYF. CDR3 in DNA: TGTGCCAGCAGCCCTTTTGAGGGGATCCCCTACGAGCAGTACTTC. Together with reference TRBV14 and TRBJ2-7, the CDR3 gives the full variable domain: EAGVTQFPSHSVIEKGQTVTLRCDPISGHDNLYWYRRVMGKEIKFLLHFVKESKQDESGMPNNRFLAERTGGTYSTLKVQPAELEDSGVYFCASSPFEGIPYEQYFGPGTRLTVT.

The CDR3 loop reads CASSLSPTDEQYF. The DNA for the CDR3 is TGTGCCAGCAGTTTATCGCCGACTGACGAGCAGTACTTC. V usage is TRBV27 and J usage is TRBJ2-7; D call uncertain. Germline assignment: CDR1 MNHEY and CDR2 SMNVEV (reference sequence). V shed 0 bases and J shed 5 bases, with 8 bases lying between them. The CDR3 loop spans 13 amino acids.

The V call is TRBV6-5, the J call TRBJ2-5; the D gene is possibly TRBD2 (5 bases). The germline V and J ends were trimmed by 2 bases and 5 bases, with 9 bases remaining between them. The V gene's germline CDR1 is MNHEY and CDR2 SVGAGI. The CDR3 runs 13 residues. For the CDR3, the DNA is TGTGCCAGCAGTTACCTAGCCGGGGAGACCCAGTACTTC. This translates into CASSYLAGETQYF.

The chain couples TRBV13 to TRBJ1-2, with D maybe TRBD1 (6 bases). V was pared by 0 bases and J by 2 bases, with 10 bases between. Germline CDR1 reads PRHDT; CDR2 reads FYEKMQ (reference sequence). The CDR3 has 15 amino acids. CDR3 nucleotide sequence: TGTGCCAGCAGCTTAGGGAGGACAGTCAACTATGGCTACACCTTC. Translated, it gives CASSLGRTVNYGYTF.

This clone was recorded once. This sequence joins TRBV5-4 and TRBJ1-2; no clear D gene. V was trimmed by 5 bases and J by 5 bases, leaving 19 bases between them. The CDR3 totals 15 residues. Germline loops: CDR1 SGHNT, CDR2 YYREEE (reference sequence). Written as DNA, the CDR3 is TGTGCCAGCAGGATAGGAAAAACCCACCTTTATGGCTACACCTTC. As protein: CASRIGKTHLYGYTF.

The chain joins TRBV28 to TRBJ2-7; 8 nucleotides line up with TRBD2. CDR3 length: 15 residues. With 7 bases clipped from V and 1 base from J, the junction kept 9 bases outside the gene matches. Germline-derived CDR1 and CDR2 are MDHEN and SYDVKM. The CDR3 bases are TGTGCCAGCAACGGGCTCGCGGGAGGATCCTACGAGCAGTACTTC. This gives the protein CASNGLAGGSYEQYF.